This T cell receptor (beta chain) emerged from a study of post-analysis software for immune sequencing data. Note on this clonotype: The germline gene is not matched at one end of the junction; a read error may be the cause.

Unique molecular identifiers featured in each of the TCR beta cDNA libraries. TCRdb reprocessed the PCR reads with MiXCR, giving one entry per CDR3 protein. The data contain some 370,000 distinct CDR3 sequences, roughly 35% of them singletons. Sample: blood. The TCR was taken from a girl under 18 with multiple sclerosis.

CDR3 sequence: CACSVTGGSEAFF. Here the CDR3 DNA reads TGTGCCTGCAGCGTGACAGGGGGGAGTGAAGCTTTCTTT. The V and J genes are TRBV6-2 or TRBV6-3 and TRBJ1-1; 9 positions match TRBD1. There are 13 residues in the CDR3. Germline CDR1 is MNHEY and CDR2 is SVGEGT.